This T cell receptor beta chain was documented in a study of cytomegalovirus exposure and HLA in healthy donors. Study-wide context: The roughly 110 validation repertoires were reported in a later analysis to have been generated on the same platform as the roughly 720 first-cohort repertoires.

The CDR3 has 13 amino acids. CDR1 is SNHLY and CDR2 is FYNNEI in the germline V gene. An approximately 120-subject validation cohort, separate from the approximately 690-subject first cohort, supplied the donors. The study, taken as a whole, reports: According to the study, 150 to 200 TCR beta chains were cytomegalovirus-associated.

For this clone: Its specificity is unknown. Germline is not matched at one junction end, which may reflect a read error.

Clones were read by immunoSEQ multiplex PCR, and TCRdb kept only the in-frame ones, dropping some. The table records about 130,000 clones, approximately 90% of them present only once. The TCR was taken from a woman in her 30s in good health and CMV-seropositive. Sequencing was performed on PBMCs. V is TRBV2 and J is TRBJ1-2, with 7 positions matching TRBD1. CDR3 bases: TGTGCCAGCAGAGAAGGGACAGCCCATGGCTACACCTTC. Amino acid sequence: CASREGTAHGYTF. Full variable domain (missing parts from reference TRBV2 and TRBJ1-2): EPEVTQTPSHQVTQMGQEVILRCVPISNHLYFYWYRQILGQKVEFLVSFYNNEISEKSEIFDDQFSVERPDGSNFTLKIRSTKLEDSAMYFCASREGTAHGYTFGSGTRLTVV.